What follows are 18 T cell receptor beta chains derived from one specimen sequenced in a study of shared clonotypes between healthy human individuals. Profiling relied on immunoSEQ multiplex PCR, and the TCRdb table lists in-frame clones only, not all of them. The profile shows 1.4 million to 1.5 million clones, around 97% of them singletons. Input material: naive CD4+ T cells sorted from blood. The subset was: CD45RA+ positively selected. The origin of the receptors is a man in his thirties or forties in good health.

The chain combines TRBV6-5 with TRBJ2-3, with 8 bases identical to TRBD2. Losses at the gene ends were 2 bases for V and 4 bases for J; bases not matched to a gene: 5. Per the germline V gene, CDR1 is MNHEY and CDR2 is SVGAGI. This CDR3 comprises 15 residues. The CDR3 here is CASSYPSGSPDTQYF. The CDR3, as DNA: TGTGCCAGCAGTTACCCCAGCGGGAGCCCAGATACGCAGTATTTT.

This clone came up a few times. The V call is TRBV18, the J call TRBJ1-3; D remains unclear. V gave up 6 bases and J gave up 4 bases, with 25 bases separating them. CDR3 length: 18 amino acids. The germline CDR1 and CDR2 sequences are KGHSH and LQKENI. CDR3 DNA: TGTGCCAGCTCGCCTATCCAGAGCACCTCAAGGTCGGGAAACACCATATATTTT. Translating it yields CASSPIQSTSRSGNTIYF.

V usage is TRBV19 and J usage is TRBJ1-2, with no clear D. CDR1 is LNHDA, CDR2 SQIVND, per germline (reference sequence). Trimming stripped 1 base from V and 7 bases from J, with 10 bases between. This CDR3 has 13 amino acids. CDR3 residues: CASSIVGGGGYTF. The CDR3 DNA reads as TGTGCCAGTAGTATAGTAGGCGGCGGTGGCTACACCTTC.

The chain links TRBV28 to TRBJ1-2; D may be TRBD1 (5 bases). CDR3 length: 13 residues. CDR1 and CDR2 (germline): MDHEN, SYDVKM. Trimming removed 5 bases from V and 4 bases from J, with 11 bases in between. The CDR3 coding sequence is TGTGCCAGCAGTCCATGGGGACTCTATGGCTACACCTTC. Amino acids: CASSPWGLYGYTF.

V gene TRBV4-1 combines with J gene TRBJ2-1; 12 bases agree with TRBD2. CDR1 and CDR2 (germline): MGHRA, YSYEKL. V shed 6 bases, J shed 7 bases, and the junction held 7 bases outside the gene matches. The CDR3 length is 15 residues. The CDR3 region is CASRLLAGGFNEQFF. The CDR3 nucleotides read TGCGCCAGCAGATTACTAGCGGGAGGTTTTAATGAGCAGTTCTTC.

The chain has TRBV28 and TRBJ2-7; TRBD2 matches at 7 bases. V dropped 5 bases and J dropped 6; count of bases not matched to a gene: 13. There are 15 residues in the CDR3. Germline CDR1 and CDR2: MDHEN and SYDVKM. The DNA for the CDR3 is TGTGCCAGCAGTCTGATCACCAGCGGGAACGGCGAGCAGTACTTC. Amino acid sequence: CASSLITSGNGEQYF.

The chain joins TRBV7-3 to TRBJ2-3; 7 bases agree with TRBD2. V lost 5 bases, J lost 1 base, and 6 bases stayed unmatched. The CDR3 spans 15 residues. From germline, CDR1 is SGHTA and CDR2 FQGTGA. In DNA form, the CDR3 reads TGTGCCAGCAGCCCCATGGGAGGGGGCACAGATACGCAGTATTTT. The encoded protein is CASSPMGGGTDTQYF.

The chain links TRBV7-2 to TRBJ2-3; unclear D gene. V was pared by 8 bases and J by 0 bases, with 9 bases between. The CDR3 is 13 residues long. CDR1 SGHTA and CDR2 FQGNSA come from the germline V gene. DNA for the CDR3: TGTGCCAGCGGCAGTGGGAGCACAGATACGCAGTATTTT. Translated, it gives CASGSGSTDTQYF. The variable domain in full, completed from reference TRBV7-2 and TRBJ2-3, reads GAGVSQSPSNKVTEKGKDVELRCDPISGHTALYWYRQSLGQGLEFLIYFQGNSAPDKSGLPSDRFSAERTGGSVSTLTIQRTQQEDSAVYLCASGSGSTDTQYFGPGTRLTVL.

The J gene is TRBJ2-7, the V gene TRBV28; no definite D call. Deletions cut 6 bases from V and 9 bases from J, with 15 bases between. The CDR3 spans 12 residues. Germline V gene sequence: CDR1 MDHEN, CDR2 SYDVKM. This CDR3 is CASSRWRLWQYF. CDR3 nucleotide sequence: TGTGCCAGCAGCCGATGGCGTTTATGGCAGTACTTC.

This chain connects TRBV10-3 to TRBJ2-1; 8 bases fit TRBD2. The V and J ends lost 6 bases and 7 bases, in that order; junction bases with no gene match: 14. The V gene's germline CDR1 is ENHRY and CDR2 SYGVKD. The CDR3 sequence is 16 residues long. CDR3 in amino acids: CAISAGAAGGLNEQFF. In DNA form, the CDR3 reads TGTGCCATCAGCGCGGGGGCGGCGGGAGGTTTGAATGAGCAGTTCTTC.

Only one count was recorded for this clone. V is TRBV18 and J is TRBJ2-5, with 14 bases that match TRBD2. V was clipped by 6 bases and J by 4 bases; unmatched bases: 4. Germline CDR1 and CDR2: KGHSH and LQKENI. CDR3 length equals 15 residues. CDR3 sequence reads: CASSPGTSGRETQYF. The CDR3 DNA follows: TGTGCCAGCTCCCCCGGGACTAGCGGGAGAGAGACCCAGTACTTC.

The chain combines TRBV5-5 with TRBJ2-5, with unresolved D. The CDR3 is 13 residues long. Per the germline V gene, CDR1 is SGHKS and CDR2 is YYEKEE (reference sequence). V lost 1 base and J lost 4, with 8 bases in between. The DNA for the CDR3 is TGTGCCAGCAGCTTGTTGGGTCTAGAGACCCAGTACTTC. This codes for CASSLLGLETQYF.

As regards this clone: The germline gene is not matched at one end of the junction; a read error may be the cause. J is TRBJ1-4 and V is TRBV6-1; D is undetermined. CDR3 length equals 17 residues. CDR1 and CDR2 (germline): MNHNS, SASEGT. CDR3 bases: TGTGCCAGCAGCGAAGCGAAAGGCCTTTCTTTTAATGAAAAACTGTTTTTT. It yields the protein CASSEAKGLSFNEKLFF.

The rearrangement joins TRBV28 to TRBJ2-5; perhaps TRBD2 as D (6 bases). V gave up 6 bases and J gave up 5 bases, with 19 bases separating them. Germline CDR1 is MDHEN and CDR2 is SYDVKM. The CDR3 loop spans 15 amino acids. CDR3 region: CASRTPAGPGETQYF. CDR3 sequence (DNA): TGTGCCAGCAGGACCCCAGCGGGTCCGGGGGAGACCCAGTACTTC.

The chain couples TRBV11-1 to TRBJ2-3; TRBD1 might be the D (6 bases). This CDR3 comprises 14 residues. V lost 5 bases, J lost 6 bases, and 15 bases lay in between. The germline gives CDR1 SGHAT, CDR2 FQDESV (reference sequence). The CDR3 DNA reads as TGTGCCAGCAGCCGGGGACAAGACGTGGATACGCAGTATTTT. Protein sequence: CASSRGQDVDTQYF. The full variable domain, with the rest looked up from reference TRBV11-1 and TRBJ2-3, is EAEVAQSPRYKITEKSQAVAFWCDPISGHATLYWYRQILGQGPELLVQFQDESVVDDSQLPKDRFSAERLKGVDSTLKIQPAELGDSAMYLCASSRGQDVDTQYFGPGTRLTVL.

The chain employs TRBV27 and TRBJ1-2, with unresolved D. This CDR3 contains 14 residues. V dropped 3 bases and J dropped 0 bases, with 8 bases sitting between them. The germline gives CDR1 MNHEY, CDR2 SMNVEV (reference sequence). Here the CDR3 reads CASSFAPSNYGYTF. Here the CDR3 DNA reads TGTGCCAGCAGTTTTGCACCTTCTAACTATGGCTACACCTTC.

The genes are TRBV30 and TRBJ1-5, with 8 bases matching TRBD1. The CDR3 is made up of 14 amino acids. Germline assignment: CDR1 GTSNPN and CDR2 SVGIG (reference sequence). With 3 bases clipped from V and 2 bases from J, the junction kept 3 bases outside the gene matches. CDR3 region: CAWRLGQGNQPQHF. CDR3 nucleotide sequence: TGTGCCTGGAGGTTGGGACAGGGCAATCAGCCCCAGCATTTT. The entire variable domain, with the rest obtained from reference TRBV30 and TRBJ1-5, is as follows: SQTIHQWPATLVQPVGSPLSLECTVEGTSNPNLYWYRQAAGRGLQLLFYSVGIGQISSEVPQNLSASRPQDRQFILSSKKLLLSDSGFYLCAWRLGQGNQPQHFGDGTRLSIL.

This clone was recorded once. This chain uses TRBV14 with TRBJ2-2, with D maybe TRBD1 (6 bases). Germline assignment: CDR1 SGHDN and CDR2 FVKESK. This CDR3 comprises 13 residues. V was shortened by 6 bases and J by 3 bases, with 8 bases between the two germline ends. The CDR3 region has the DNA TGTGCCAGCAGAGGACAGCACACCGGGGAGCTGTTTTTT. This encodes CASRGQHTGELFF.